This T cell receptor beta chain stems from a study of T cell responses to AZD1222 COVID-19 vaccine. Findings and limits, study-wide: Mapped onto spike, vaccine-associated CD4 TCRs spanned it and were dominant at 160-218 and 743-854.

TCRdb's copy holds only in-frame clones and misses some; the assay was immunoSEQ multiplex PCR. The sample holds about 140,000 clones; approximately 90% are singletons and the top ten take just over 5.5%. Comment on this clone: Its antigen is still unknown.

The TCR sequence derives from an adult in good health. The sample here was peripheral blood, taken on day 0 of AZD1222 vaccination.

As DNA, the CDR3 is TGTGCCAGCAGCGTGCTGGGAGTAGATACGCAGTATTTT. The encoded protein is CASSVLGVDTQYF. The chain employs TRBV9 and TRBJ2-3, with TRBD2 as a possible D gene (5 bases). Per the germline V gene, CDR1 is SGDLS and CDR2 is YYNGEE. There are 13 residues in the CDR3. The V end lost 2 bases, the J end lost 5 bases, and 9 bases lay between the germline ends.